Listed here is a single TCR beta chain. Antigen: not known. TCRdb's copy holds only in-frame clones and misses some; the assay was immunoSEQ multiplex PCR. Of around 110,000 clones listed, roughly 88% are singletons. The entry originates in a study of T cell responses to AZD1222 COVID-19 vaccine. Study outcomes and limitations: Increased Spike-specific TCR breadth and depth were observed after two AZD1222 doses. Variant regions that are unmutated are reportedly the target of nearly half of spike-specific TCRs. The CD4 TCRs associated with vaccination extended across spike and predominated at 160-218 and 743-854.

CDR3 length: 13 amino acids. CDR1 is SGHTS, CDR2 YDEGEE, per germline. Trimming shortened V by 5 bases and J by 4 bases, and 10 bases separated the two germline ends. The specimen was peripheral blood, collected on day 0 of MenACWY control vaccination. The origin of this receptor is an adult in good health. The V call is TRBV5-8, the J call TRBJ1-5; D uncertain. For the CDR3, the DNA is TGTGCCAGCAGTTATCATCGGAATCAGCCCCAGCATTTT. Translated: CASSYHRNQPQHF.